The 32 T cell receptor beta chains below come from one sample, sequenced in a study of Tregs in tolerant kidney transplant recipients. The antigens these receptors bind are not known. Clones were sequenced by immunoSEQ multiplex PCR, and TCRdb holds only the in-frame ones, with some missing. The data contain about 15,000 clones, 53% of them singletons. After around 6 days with irradiated graft donor PBMCs, CFSE-labeled recipient PBMCs were FACS-sorted. The sequencing used CD4+ T cells from blood cultured with allogeneic cells, collected before the transplant. The origin of the receptors is a human patient who received a combined kidney and bone marrow transplant.

This clone appeared a single time. V and J are TRBV7-9 and TRBJ2-5, with 10 bases identical to TRBD2. V gave up 8 bases and J gave up 1 base; unmatched junction bases: 4. CDR1 SEHNR and CDR2 FQNEAQ come from the germline V gene (reference sequence). This CDR3 spans 14 amino acids. The chain's CDR3 is CASGLAAPQETQYF. The CDR3 DNA sequence: TGTGCCAGCGGACTAGCGGCACCCCAAGAGACCCAGTACTTC.

The J gene is TRBJ1-2, the V gene TRBV19; 7 nucleotides agree with TRBD1. Germline assignment: CDR1 LNHDA and CDR2 SQIVND (reference sequence). J was trimmed by 5 bases and V by 6 bases; bases with no gene match: 9. This CDR3 has 14 amino acids. The DNA of the CDR3 is TGTGCCAGTAGAGAGTCAGGGGGAGCGTATGGCTACACCTTC. It is translated as CASRESGGAYGYTF.

The DNA of the CDR3 is TGCGCCAGCAGCTTGGACACGCTTTACAATGAGCAGTTCTTC. Protein product: CASSLDTLYNEQFF. The chain carries TRBV5-1 and TRBJ2-1; D gene uncertain. The CDR3 spans 14 residues. The ends were cut back, 0 bases at V and 4 bases at J, with 8 bases in the middle. Germline V gene sequence: CDR1 SGHRS, CDR2 YFSETQ.

This sequence joins TRBV2 and TRBJ1-3, with D unresolved. The length of the CDR3 is 15 residues. Germline loops: CDR1 SNHLY, CDR2 FYNNEI. Trimming pared 7 bases from V and 0 bases from J, leaving 13 bases between. The DNA for the CDR3 is TGTGCCAGCACGAGCGAACGATTCTCTGGAAACACCATATATTTT. Its translation is CASTSERFSGNTIYF.

This clone has a single count. This chain connects TRBV11-1 to TRBJ2-6, with unresolved D. The germline V gene encodes CDR1 SGHAT and CDR2 FQDESV (reference sequence). Between the trimmed V and J ends, which lost 2 bases and 2 bases, there was a span of 4 bases. This CDR3 is 14 amino acids long. CDR3: CASSLSAGANVLTF. The CDR3 DNA is TGTGCCAGCAGCTTATCGGCTGGGGCCAACGTCCTGACTTTC.

The chain employs TRBV19 and TRBJ2-6; 9 bases match TRBD1. Trimming at V came to 9 bases and at J to 3 bases, leaving 12 bases not matched to a gene. Germline lookup yields CDR1 LNHDA and CDR2 SQIVND (reference sequence). The CDR3 length is 17 residues. The CDR3 DNA is TGTGCCAGGAGCTCAGGGGACAGGGTATATGGGGCCAACGTCCTGACTTTC. Translated, it gives CARSSGDRVYGANVLTF.

The chain combines TRBV18 with TRBJ1-4, with 8 bases lining up with TRBD1. The CDR3 covers 15 residues. Germline V CDR1 and CDR2: KGHSH, LQKENI. J was trimmed by 6 bases and V by 6 bases; bases with no gene match: 9. The CDR3 bases are TGTGCCAGCTCCCAGAACACAGGGGGGGATGAAAAACTGTTTTTT. Encoded protein: CASSQNTGGDEKLFF.

The chain employs TRBV11-2 and TRBJ2-7; D not resolved. Trimming left V 5 bases short and J 3 bases short, with 8 bases between. The CDR3 spans 12 residues. Germline CDR1 SGHAT, CDR2 FQNNGV. This CDR3 reads CASSPTGYEQYF. The CDR3 nucleotides are TGTGCCAGCAGCCCGACGGGCTACGAGCAGTACTTC. Full variable domain (rest looked up from reference TRBV11-2 and TRBJ2-7): EAGVAQSPRYKIIEKRQSVAFWCNPISGHATLYWYQQILGQGPKLLIQFQNNGVVDDSQLPKDRFSAERLKGVDSTLKIQPAKLEDSAVYLCASSPTGYEQYFGPGTRLTVT.

The chain has TRBV30 and TRBJ1-2; 8 nucleotides agree with TRBD1. J was trimmed by 2 bases and V by 3 bases; bases with no gene match: 8. The CDR3 is made up of 15 amino acids. Per the germline V gene, CDR1 is GTSNPN and CDR2 is SVGIG (reference sequence). CDR3 coding DNA: TGTGCCTGGAGGAAACCGACAGGGGCAAACTATGGCTACACCTTC. Amino acids: CAWRKPTGANYGYTF.

By share, this clone ranks as medium-sized. This chain uses TRBV4-3 with TRBJ2-1, with 7 bases that match TRBD2. Germline V gene lookup returns CDR1 LGHNA and CDR2 YSLEER. This CDR3 is 17 amino acids long. V shed 4 bases, J shed 9 bases, and the junction held 18 bases outside the gene matches. In DNA, the CDR3 is TGCGCCAGCAGCCCCAACCCGACTAGCCTTACGGGGACTGAGCAGTTCTTC. It yields the protein CASSPNPTSLTGTEQFF.

The CDR3 loop reads CASSRAQLRNEQFF. CDR3 DNA: TGTGCCAGCTCACGGGCGCAGTTGAGAAATGAGCAGTTCTTC. This chain links TRBV18 with TRBJ2-1, with unresolved D. The CDR3 has 14 residues. V lost 4 bases, J lost 7 bases, and 14 bases lay in between. The germline CDR1 and CDR2 sequences are KGHSH and LQKENI.

The chain is built from TRBV5-1 and TRBJ1-4; 8 nucleotides line up with TRBD1. The ends lost 0 bases at V and 5 bases at J; junction bases unmatched: 0. The CDR3 runs 14 residues. Per the germline V gene, CDR1 is SGHRS and CDR2 is YFSETQ. CDR3 loop: CASSLGTGNEKLFF. The CDR3 DNA is TGCGCCAGCAGCTTGGGGACAGGGAATGAAAAACTGTTTTTT.

Comments on this clone: This CDR3 is also generated by other DNA sequences in the sample. The chain employs TRBV6-6 and TRBJ1-6; D call uncertain. CDR1 and CDR2 (germline): MNHNY, SVGAGI (reference sequence). Trimming left V 4 bases short and J 3 bases short, with 10 bases between. The CDR3 consists of 15 residues. CDR3 sequence reads: CASSFVNSYNSPLHF. Written as DNA, the CDR3 is TGTGCCAGCAGTTTTGTAAACAGCTATAATTCACCCCTCCACTTT.

The chain has TRBV7-9 and TRBJ2-1, with TRBD2 identical over 12 bases. This CDR3 contains 18 residues. V lost 6 bases, J lost 3 bases, and 12 bases stayed unmatched. Germline V gives CDR1 SEHNR, CDR2 FQNEAQ (reference sequence). The CDR3 loop is CASRPSGRAPNFYNEQFF. The CDR3 DNA is TGTGCCAGCAGACCTAGCGGGAGGGCCCCAAATTTCTACAATGAGCAGTTCTTC.

The V gene is TRBV7-2, the J gene TRBJ2-5, with 8 bases lining up with TRBD2. Germline V gene sequence: CDR1 SGHTA, CDR2 FQGNSA. The junction had 7 bases not matched to a gene; V was cut back by 11 bases and J by 5 bases. The CDR3 has 12 amino acids. CDR3 region: CACPGGDETQYF. In DNA, the CDR3 is TGTGCCTGCCCGGGGGGGGATGAGACCCAGTACTTC.

This clone qualifies as medium-sized (0.01 to 0.1%). The CDR3 coding sequence is TGTGCCAGCAGCCGGACAGGGGTCCACGAGCAGTACTTC. Its protein is CASSRTGVHEQYF. The V and J genes are TRBV6-1 and TRBJ2-7, with TRBD1 identical over 9 bases. Germline CDR1 MNHNS, CDR2 SASEGT. J was trimmed by 5 bases and V by 6 bases; bases with no gene match: 5. The CDR3 sequence is 13 residues long.

This chain links TRBV2 with TRBJ1-4, with 7 bases fitting TRBD1. Germline CDR1 and CDR2: SNHLY and FYNNEI. The CDR3 spans 16 residues. The V segment lost 4 bases and the J segment 2 bases; nucleotides outside the gene matches: 7. CDR3 in DNA: TGTGCCAGCAGTGCAGGCAGGGGGTCGACTAATGAAAAACTGTTTTTT. Protein product: CASSAGRGSTNEKLFF.

The gene calls are TRBV14 and TRBJ1-6, with D uncertain. V was pared by 0 bases and J by 8 bases, with 11 bases between. Germline CDR1 reads SGHDN; CDR2 reads FVKESK. The CDR3 sequence is 15 residues long. The CDR3 sequence is CASSQESRSYSPLHF. Here the CDR3 DNA reads TGTGCCAGCAGCCAAGAGTCCAGATCCTATTCACCCCTCCACTTT. Full variable domain (outside the CDR3, taken from reference TRBV14 and TRBJ1-6): EAGVTQFPSHSVIEKGQTVTLRCDPISGHDNLYWYRRVMGKEIKFLLHFVKESKQDESGMPNNRFLAERTGGTYSTLKVQPAELEDSGVYFCASSQESRSYSPLHFGNGTRLTVT.

The chain uses TRBV6-6 and TRBJ2-1; 9 bases are shared with TRBD2. CDR1 MNHNY and CDR2 SVGAGI come from the germline V gene (reference sequence). V trimming: 0 bases; J trimming: 14 bases; junction bases outside the gene matches: 11. CDR3 length: 15 amino acids. The CDR3 bases are TGTGCCAGCAGTTACTCGATAAAGCGGGGGGCCCCCGAGTTCTTC. It encodes CASSYSIKRGAPEFF.

V gene TRBV7-2 combines with J gene TRBJ2-7; no clear D gene. Germline CDR1 is SGHTA and CDR2 is FQGNSA. The CDR3 is 13 amino acids. Trimming took 1 base from V and 3 from J, leaving 7 bases between them. The CDR3: CASSLGLSYEQYF. As DNA, the CDR3 is TGTGCCAGCAGCTTAGGACTCAGCTACGAGCAGTACTTC. The full variable domain, with the rest looked up from reference TRBV7-2 and TRBJ2-7, is GAGVSQSPSNKVTEKGKDVELRCDPISGHTALYWYRQSLGQGLEFLIYFQGNSAPDKSGLPSDRFSAERTGGSVSTLTIQRTQQEDSAVYLCASSLGLSYEQYFGPGTRLTVT.

The CDR3 DNA reads TGTGCCAGTAGACTCCTGAGGTCCTACGAGCAGTACTTC. Residues: CASRLLRSYEQYF. The chain combines TRBV19 with TRBJ2-7; D not certain. The CDR3 totals 13 residues. The ends were cut back, 6 bases at V and 1 base at J, with 10 bases in the middle. Per germline, CDR1 LNHDA and CDR2 SQIVND (reference sequence).

This clone is classed as medium-sized. This sequence joins TRBV28 and TRBJ2-7; 10 bases map to TRBD1. This CDR3 contains 15 residues. Per germline, CDR1 MDHEN and CDR2 SYDVKM. V gave up 7 bases and J gave up 3 bases; unmatched junction bases: 9. In DNA, the CDR3 is TGTGCCAGCAACCAGGGACAGGGGCTTTTCTACGAGCAGTACTTC. Protein sequence: CASNQGQGLFYEQYF.

To note about this clone: This sample includes further DNA sequences coding for the same CDR3. V usage is TRBV5-4 and J usage is TRBJ1-6; D is possibly TRBD1 (6 bases). The germline V and J ends were trimmed by 3 bases and 10 bases, with 11 bases remaining between them. Germline values: CDR1 SGHNT, CDR2 YYREEE (reference sequence). The CDR3 is 13 amino acids. This CDR3 is CASSSQGISPLHF. CDR3 nucleotides: TGTGCCAGCAGCTCGCAGGGGATCTCACCCCTCCACTTT.

By its share, this clone is medium-sized. The chain carries TRBV7-3 and TRBJ2-5; TRBD1 matches 7 bases. Germline lookup yields CDR1 SGHTA and CDR2 FQGTGA. V lost 5 bases to trimming and J lost 5 bases; unmatched junction nucleotides: 5. The CDR3 is made up of 13 amino acids. Here the CDR3 reads CASSKDRAETQYF. Here the CDR3 DNA reads TGTGCCAGCAGCAAAGACAGGGCTGAGACCCAGTACTTC.

This clone has just a few counts. The chain employs TRBV7-3 and TRBJ2-2; TRBD2 might be the D (5 bases). The V gene lost 3 bases and the J gene lost 4 bases, with 9 bases spanning the gap. This CDR3 has 14 residues. Germline assignment: CDR1 SGHTA and CDR2 FQGTGA. CDR3 in DNA: TGTGCCAGCAGCTTGGTGCGGGCCACCGGGGAGCTGTTTTTT. The encoded protein is CASSLVRATGELFF. The full variable domain, its missing parts supplied by reference TRBV7-3 and TRBJ2-2, is GAGVSQTPSNKVTEKGKYVELRCDPISGHTALYWYRQSLGQGPEFLIYFQGTGAADDSGLPNDRFFAVRPEGSVSTLKIQRTERGDSAVYLCASSLVRATGELFFGEGSRLTVL.

This clone was detected a few times. Relative to the germline gene, one junction end is altered; a read error may explain this. The genes are TRBV7-8 and TRBJ2-2; possibly TRBD2 for D (7 bases). Looked up from germline, CDR1 is SGHVS and CDR2 is FQNEAQ. The CDR3 contains 17 residues. The DNA of the CDR3 is TGTGCCAGCAGCTTAGAATATGCGCGGGGGCGGACCGGGGGGCTGTTTTTT. It encodes CASSLEYARGRTGGLFF.

The chain has TRBV5-4 and TRBJ1-6, with D tentatively TRBD1 (5 bases). CDR1 is SGHNT and CDR2 is YYREEE in the germline V gene (reference sequence). The V gene lost 1 base and the J gene lost 15 bases, with 11 bases spanning the gap. This CDR3 is 12 amino acids long. DNA of the CDR3: TGTGCCAGCAGCTTGCAGGGACTCGTCCTCCACTTT. Translated, it gives CASSLQGLVLHF.

The rearrangement uses TRBV7-2 and TRBJ2-7; a weak D match, TRBD2 (5 bases). Germline CDR1 SGHTA, CDR2 FQGNSA. CDR3 size: 11 residues. V lost 4 bases and J lost 7, with 8 bases in between. CDR3 amino acids: CASSSGGEQYF. CDR3 nucleotides: TGTGCCAGCAGCTCGGGCGGGGAGCAGTACTTC.

This rearrangement joins TRBV2 to TRBJ2-5; 9 positions match TRBD1. Trimming removed 3 bases from V and 4 bases from J; junction bases left unmatched: 6. CDR1 SNHLY and CDR2 FYNNEI come from the germline V gene. The CDR3 length is 15 residues. DNA for the CDR3: TGTGCCAGCAGTGAGGGGGGACAGGGAGGAGAGACCCAGTACTTC. This sequence encodes CASSEGGQGGETQYF.

This clone is deemed medium-sized. This CDR3 reads CASSPAPGSYEQYF. The DNA for the CDR3 is TGCGCCAGCAGTCCCGCCCCCGGGTCCTACGAGCAGTACTTC. J is TRBJ2-7 and V is TRBV5-1; D call uncertain. Trimming removed 5 bases from V and 1 base from J, with 13 bases in between. The CDR3 has 14 residues. From germline, CDR1 is SGHRS and CDR2 YFSETQ.

This chain connects TRBV6-6 to TRBJ2-1; TRBD2 aligns across 8 bases. In germline, CDR1 is MNHNY, CDR2 SVGAGI (reference sequence). The CDR3 runs to 15 residues. The ends lost 2 bases at V and 6 bases at J; junction bases unmatched: 6. The CDR3 spells CASSYSGGLGNEQFF. The CDR3 nucleotides read TGTGCCAGCAGTTACAGCGGGGGCTTGGGCAATGAGCAGTTCTTC.

About this clone: A junction boundary mismatches the germline segment, possibly from a read error. Other DNA sequences in this sample translate to the same CDR3. V gene TRBV5-4 combines with J gene TRBJ1-6; D is perhaps TRBD1 (6 bases). Germline values: CDR1 SGHNT, CDR2 YYREEE (reference sequence). The CDR3 runs to 14 residues. In DNA form, the CDR3 reads TGTGCCAGCAGCTTGTCAGGGGCCCATTCCCCCCTCCACTTT. Its translation is CASSLSGAHSPLHF.